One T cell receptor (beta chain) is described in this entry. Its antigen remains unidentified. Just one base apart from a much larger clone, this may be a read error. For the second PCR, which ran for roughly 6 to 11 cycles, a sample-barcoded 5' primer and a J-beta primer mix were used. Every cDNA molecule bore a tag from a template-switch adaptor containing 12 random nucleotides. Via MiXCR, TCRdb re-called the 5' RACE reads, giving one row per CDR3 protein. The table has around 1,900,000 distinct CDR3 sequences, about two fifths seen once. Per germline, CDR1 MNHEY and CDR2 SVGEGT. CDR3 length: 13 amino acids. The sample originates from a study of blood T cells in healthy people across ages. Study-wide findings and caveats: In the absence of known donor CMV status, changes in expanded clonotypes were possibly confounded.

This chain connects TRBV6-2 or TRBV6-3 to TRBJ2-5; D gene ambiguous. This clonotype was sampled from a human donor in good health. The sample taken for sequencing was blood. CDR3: CASSHTAQETRYF. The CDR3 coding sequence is TGTGCCAGCAGTCACACCGCCCAAGAGACCCGGTACTTC.